One TCR beta chain is described in this entry. The antigen remains undetermined. Each CDR3 protein gets one entry after TCRdb re-called the multiplex PCR reads with MiXCR. The sample contains about 13,000 distinct CDR3 sequences, roughly 57% of which appear only once. V was pared by 4 bases and J by 12 bases, with 20 bases between. CDR1 and CDR2 (germline): SGHDT, YYEEEE. The CDR3 runs 14 residues. The source of the sample is a study of breast tumors, draining lymph nodes, adjacent tissues. Notes on the study in general: Data only fit, rather than demonstrated, lymph node origin of most tumor T cells. Luminal-like breast cancer showed significantly greater tumor-nontumor repertoire similarity than basal-like breast cancer did. Tumors had less TCR diversity than lymph nodes, more than nontumor tissue.

This TCR was sampled from a female donor with breast cancer. Some clones in this sample may be carry-over from other donors' samples. Sequenced material: tumor-adjacent breast tissue. The chain combines TRBV5-6 with TRBJ2-1; D may be TRBD1 or TRBD2 (5 bases each). The CDR3 nucleotides are TGTGCCAGCAGCCCCGAACCCGGGACGGATACGCAGTTCTTC. It encodes CASSPEPGTDTQFF.